This is a list of T cell receptor beta chains from one sample in a study of blood T cell repertoires in COVID-19. TCRdb's copy holds only in-frame clones and misses some; the assay was immunoSEQ multiplex PCR. The repertoire holds some 200,000 clones, roughly 82% seen once, with about 12% in the top ten. The specimen sequenced was peripheral blood. These receptors came from a woman aged 40 to 50 with acute or convalescent COVID-19. The CDR3 runs from the conserved cysteine through the conserved F or W. A D gene is named only where the DNA matches it firmly. Size tells how often a clone was seen (once, few, many) or the class of an expanded clone, and some rows leave it out.

abundance	d_gene	v_gene	j_gene	CDR3aa	CDR3nt
-	TRBD1	TRBV19	TRBJ1-1	CASSRGRTGLISNTEAFF	TGTGCCAGTAGTAGGGGAAGGACAGGGCTCATATCGAACACTGAAGCTTTCTTT
-	TRBD2	TRBV4-3	TRBJ2-2	CASSQDQSGRATGELFF	TGCGCCAGCAGCCAAGATCAGAGCGGGAGGGCCACCGGGGAGCTGTTTTTT
-	TRBD1	TRBV2	TRBJ2-6	CASTEAGTGGRRLTF	TGTGCCAGCACGGAGGCTGGGACAGGGGGTCGAAGGCTGACTTTC
-	TRBD2	TRBV7-8	TRBJ2-2	CASSLAVILAGGNTGELFF	TGTGCCAGCAGCCTAGCTGTCATACTAGCGGGGGGTAACACCGGGGAGCTGTTTTTT
-	TRBD1	TRBV10-3	TRBJ1-2	CAISVQGAYGYTF	TGTGCCATCAGTGTTCAGGGGGCCTATGGCTACACCTTC
-	-	TRBV9	TRBJ2-1	CASSVGARSSYNEQFF	TGTGCCAGCAGCGTAGGAGCGCGAAGCTCCTACAATGAGCAGTTCTTC
-	-	TRBV4-1	TRBJ2-3	CASSQDSPRAVREDTQYF	TGCGCCAGCAGCCAAGATTCTCCCCGGGCCGTACGGGAGGATACGCAGTATTTT
-	TRBD2	TRBV7-6	TRBJ2-3	CASSLAAQGLAGRTDTQYF	TGTGCCAGCAGCCTCGCTGCCCAGGGACTAGCGGGGAGGACAGATACGCAGTATTTT
-	TRBD2	TRBV9	TRBJ2-7	CASSSRLAGDGVEQYF	TGTGCCAGCAGCTCACGACTAGCGGGAGATGGGGTCGAGCAGTACTTC
-	TRBD1	TRBV7-2	TRBJ2-2	CASSLTGGLHTGELFF	TGTGCCAGCAGCCTGACAGGGGGGCTGCACACCGGGGAGCTGTTTTTT
-	TRBD1	TRBV23-1	TRBJ2-7	CASSPLWTGGYEQYF	TGCGCCAGCAGCCCCTTATGGACAGGGGGATACGAGCAGTACTTC
once	-	TRBV6-6	TRBJ2-1	CASRPQGSSYNEQFF	TGTGCCAGCAGACCACAGGGAAGCTCCTACAATGAGCAGTTCTTC
-	-	TRBV7-6	TRBJ2-5	CASSLETRALQETQYF	TGTGCCAGCAGCCTGGAGACCAGGGCGCTTCAAGAGACCCAGTACTTC
-	-	TRBV7-8	TRBJ1-1	CASRGRVPVTEAFF	TGTGCCAGCAGGGGCAGGGTACCGGTCACTGAAGCTTTCTTT
once	TRBD1	TRBV16	TRBJ1-1	CASSQSGTDMNTEAFF	TGTGCCAGCAGCCAATCCGGGACAGACATGAACACTGAAGCTTTCTTT
-	-	TRBV7-7	TRBJ2-1	CASSRTGGSYNEQFF	TGTGCCAGCAGCCGCACCGGGGGCTCCTACAATGAGCAGTTCTTC
-	TRBD1	TRBV11-2	TRBJ2-7	CASRDTGTDYEQYF	TGTGCCAGCAGAGACACCGGGACAGACTACGAGCAGTACTTC